The 20 T cell receptor beta chains listed next were all sequenced from one sample in a study of immune characterization of retroperitoneal liposarcoma. One entry per CDR3 protein, called by TCRdb with MiXCR from the PCR reads. The sample lists several thousand distinct CDR3 sequences, under 30% occurring once. The sample taken for sequencing was blood. The receptors derive from a male donor with retroperitoneal liposarcoma.

V usage is TRBV6-1 and J usage is TRBJ2-6; weak D call: TRBD2 (6 bases). The DNA end favors TRBJ2-1, so the J call may be wrong. There are 13 residues in the CDR3. Per germline, CDR1 MNHNS and CDR2 SASEGT. The CDR3 here is CASSPLQRVRQFF. The DNA of the CDR3 is TGTGCCAGCAGCCCGCTGCAGCGGGTGAGGCAGTTCTTC.

This clonotype has a single count. A clone one base away is much larger, so this may be a read error. V is TRBV6-1 and J is TRBJ2-1, with 9 bases identical to TRBD2. The J call is uncertain, as TRBJ2-7 better fits the DNA end. The CDR3 runs 18 residues. Germline lookup yields CDR1 MNHNS and CDR2 SASEGT. The CDR3 here is CASSEGQVWASGKNEQYF. DNA for the CDR3: TGTGCCAGCAGTGAAGGTCAGGTGTGGGCTAGCGGGAAGAATGAGCAGTACTTC.

This clonotype is medium-sized within its sample. The chain combines TRBV10-3 with TRBJ2-1, with 7 bases matching TRBD2. This CDR3 is built from 13 residues. The germline gives CDR1 ENHRY, CDR2 SYGVKD. The V gene end was trimmed by 6 bases and the J gene end by 8 bases; junction bases not matched to a gene: 7. The CDR3 loop is CAISGLGGDEQFF. In DNA, the CDR3 is TGTGCCATCAGCGGACTGGGGGGGGATGAGCAGTTCTTC.

This clonotype is classed as medium-sized. The J gene is TRBJ2-2, the V gene TRBV24-1; D is uncertain. There are 13 residues in the CDR3. Trimming removed 0 bases from V and 6 bases from J, with 4 bases in between. Looked up from germline, CDR1 is KGHDR and CDR2 is SFDVKD. This CDR3 reads CATSDLDAGELFF. The CDR3 DNA follows: TGTGCCACCAGTGATTTGGACGCCGGGGAGCTGTTTTTT.

This clonotype was detected many times. The V call is TRBV6-1, the J call TRBJ1-1; D is unclear. This CDR3 is built from 13 residues. Trimming removed 11 bases from V and 1 base from J, with 14 bases in between. CDR1 and CDR2 (germline): MNHNS, SASEGT. Here the CDR3 DNA reads TGTGCCGCTTCAGGTGCCCAGAACACTGAAGCTTTCTTT. Its protein product is CAASGAQNTEAFF.

The sample holds a few counts of this clonotype. The rearrangement uses TRBV7-2 and TRBJ2-1, with D tentatively TRBD1 or TRBD2 (5 bases each). The CDR3 extends over 15 amino acids. Germline V gives CDR1 SGHTA, CDR2 FQGNSA. Trimming took off 3 bases at V and 0 bases at J, with 9 bases between the two ends. The CDR3, as DNA: TGTGCCAGCAGCTTGGGACGGGACTCCTACAATGAGCAGTTCTTC. Encoded protein: CASSLGRDSYNEQFF.

This clonotype was found many times. The V gene is TRBV7-6, the J gene TRBJ2-1; the match to TRBD2 covers 8 bases. This CDR3 has 15 residues. The germline CDR1 and CDR2 sequences are SGHVS and FNYEAQ. V trimming: 6 bases; J trimming: 8 bases; junction bases outside the gene matches: 12. CDR3 sequence: CASSPGLDARHEQFF. CDR3 in DNA: TGTGCCAGCAGTCCGGGACTAGATGCGAGGCATGAGCAGTTCTTC.

A remark on this clonotype: The junction shows a germline mismatch at one end, possibly a read error. In DNA, the CDR3 is TGTGCCAGCAGTTTATCAAGGGGAAGCAATCAGCCCCAGAATTTT. It is translated as CASSLSRGSNQPQNF. The V gene is TRBV6-1, the J gene TRBJ1-5; perhaps TRBD1 as D (5 bases). From germline, CDR1 is MNHNS and CDR2 SASEGT. The CDR3 length is 15 residues.

This rearrangement joins TRBV12-3 or TRBV12-4 to TRBJ1-5; D gene ambiguous. This CDR3 is built from 14 residues. Trimming took 2 bases from V and 2 from J, leaving 7 bases between them. The chain's CDR3 is CASSLSTGNQPQHF. The CDR3 DNA sequence: TGTGCCAGCAGTTTAAGTACGGGCAATCAGCCCCAGCATTTT.

As to this clonotype: Since a much larger clone is just one base distant, this may be a read error. V usage is TRBV7-6 and J usage is TRBJ2-1, with 9 bases that match TRBD1. The V and J ends lost 6 bases and 3 bases, in that order; junction bases with no gene match: 6. CDR3 length equals 15 residues. Germline CDR1 is SGHVS and CDR2 is FNYEAQ. CDR3 bases: TGTGCCAGCAGTACCGGGACAGGGTTCTACAATGAGCAGTTCTTC. Translating it yields CASSTGTGFYNEQFF.

The chain joins TRBV23-1 to TRBJ2-1, with TRBD1 identical over 8 bases. The DNA matches TRBJ2-7 better at its end, which makes the J call doubtful. Being an ORF, TRBV23-1 has a function that is uncertain. This CDR3 has 16 residues. The CDR3 DNA reads as TGCGCCAGCAGTCAAACCGCCGGCAGGGGGCAGTACGAGCAGTACTTC. Protein: CASSQTAGRGQYEQYF.

About this clonotype itself: The CDR3 does not close with the conserved phenylalanine or tryptophan, likely indicating a read error. The limits of the CDR3 on the DNA are not certain, so only TCRdb's listed CDR3 is given. The gene calls are TRBV27 and TRBJ2-6. The CDR3 spans 9 residues, counting both ends. CDR1 MNHEY and CDR2 SMNVEV come from the germline V gene (reference sequence). This CDR3 is CASSFLWTS.

Turning to this clonotype: The germline gene is not matched at one end of the junction; a read error may be the cause. The chain couples TRBV6-5 to TRBJ1-6; no clear D gene. The CDR3 has 15 amino acids. In germline, CDR1 is MNHEY, CDR2 SVGAGI. Here the CDR3 reads CASSYTRNGFHEQYF. The CDR3 coding sequence is TGTGCCAGCAGTTACACGAGGAACGGGTTCCACGAGCAGTACTTT.

V and J are TRBV12-3 or TRBV12-4 and TRBJ1-5, with D unresolved. Trimming removed 1 base at V and 4 bases at J, with 11 bases between. The CDR3 sequence is 15 residues long. CDR3 coding DNA: TGTGCCAGCAGTTTAGGGAGTAAGGGAAATCAGCCCCAGCATTTT. Protein product: CASSLGSKGNQPQHF.

This clonotype occurred a few times. This chain connects TRBV29-1 to TRBJ1-2; D is ambiguous. Looked up from germline, CDR1 is SQVTM and CDR2 is ANQGSEA. The V end lost 6 bases, the J end lost 4 bases, and 15 bases lay between the germline ends. The CDR3 is 13 amino acids. The CDR3 nucleotides are TGCAGCGTGGGCCGTAGGGAGGTCTATGGCTACACCTTC. Protein product: CSVGRREVYGYTF.

This clonotype has a count of ten or more. CDR3: CASRRDSLSYGYTF. CDR3 DNA: TGTGCCAGTCGGCGGGACAGCCTTTCATATGGCTACACCTTC. This chain links TRBV6-1 with TRBJ1-2, with 7 bases matching TRBD1. J lost 5 bases, V lost 9 bases, and 12 bases had no gene match. The CDR3 consists of 14 residues. Germline values: CDR1 MNHNS, CDR2 SASEGT.

This clonotype was recorded a few times. In DNA form, the CDR3 reads TGTGCCAGCAGCCCCCAGGGGGGGGATGATACGCAGTATTTT. Protein sequence: CASSPQGGDDTQYF. J is TRBJ2-3 and V is TRBV7-2; TRBD1 or TRBD2 may be the D gene (7 bases each). Trimming left V 5 bases short and J 6 bases short, with 15 bases between. The length of the CDR3 is 14 residues. Germline CDR1 and CDR2: SGHTA and FQGNSA.

In its sample, this clonotype was seen a few times. V and J are TRBV6-1 and TRBJ2-3; tentative D call: TRBD1 (5 bases). CDR3 length equals 15 residues. Trimming left V 0 bases short and J 2 bases short, with 9 bases between. The germline CDR1 and CDR2 sequences are MNHNS and SASEGT. The CDR3 here is CASSEAFGATDTQYF. DNA of the CDR3: TGTGCCAGCAGTGAAGCTTTTGGGGCCACAGATACGCAGTATTTT.

The table lists this clonotype with a few counts. The chain employs TRBV6-1 and TRBJ1-2; 7 bases agree with TRBD1. J was trimmed by 1 base and V by 3 bases; bases with no gene match: 5. This CDR3 spans 15 amino acids. CDR1 and CDR2 (germline): MNHNS, SASEGT. In nucleotides, the CDR3 is TGTGCCAGCAGTGACAGGGGGAGAAGTAACTATGGCTACACCTTC. It encodes CASSDRGRSNYGYTF.

This clonotype came up a few times. V is TRBV12-3 or TRBV12-4 and J is TRBJ2-2, with TRBD1 identical over 7 bases. The trim removed 1 base at V and 4 bases at J, leaving 3 bases unmatched. The CDR3 runs to 15 residues. CDR3 bases: TGTGCCAGCAGTTTAGGCGACAGGGCCACCGGGGAGCTGTTTTTT. This codes for CASSLGDRATGELFF.